Below are 2 T cell receptor beta chains sequenced from a single sample in a study of CXCR3-negative and CXCR3-positive naive CD8 T cells. Study results and limitations: For CXCR3-positive naive cells, TRB CDR3s were more hydrophobic than those of CXCR3-negative naive cells.

The antigens of these receptors remain unknown. UMI labels and 5' RACE were used to prepare the TRB cDNA libraries. One entry per CDR3 protein, without DNA, is what TCRdb gives after re-calling the 5' RACE reads. The table lists some 99,000 distinct CDR3 sequences. Sequenced: naive CXCR3+ CD8+ T cells from blood. Subset noted: CD45RO-CCR7+CD27+CD95- naive CD8+ T cells expressing CXCR3 (TNR3+). The source is a human donor in good health. Some clones in this sample may be carry-over from other donors' samples.

J is TRBJ2-7 and V is TRBV7-9; TCRdb's D call, TRBD1, is unchecked because there is no DNA. The germline V gene encodes CDR1 SEHNR and CDR2 FQNEAQ (reference sequence). The CDR3 has 15 amino acids. The CDR3 protein is CASSVSGTGDYEQYF.

This chain uses TRBV20-1 with TRBJ2-7; the TCRdb call, TRBD1, lacks DNA for checking. Germline V lookup: CDR1 DFQATT, CDR2 SNEGSKA (reference sequence). The CDR3 covers 13 residues. The CDR3 loop is CSAHGTASYEQYF.